Here is one TCR beta chain with its context. Its antigen is undetermined. Whoever was chosen for sequencing had shown CD8+CD57+ cell expansion by flow cytometry. As a group, the patients uniformly had severe acquired aplastic anemia. Blood sampling was performed on the patients, and none of them had received therapy by then. The entry originates in a study of CD8+CD57+ T cells in acquired aplastic anemia. Study information: Sorted CD4+ and CD8+ cells gave a mean 3.2 ug DNA, range about 0.19 to 27.4 ug. Findings and caveats of the study: There were twenty-nine CD8+ CDR3 sequences that occurred in both patients and controls.

Both TCR beta VDJ combination and CDR3 sequence profiling were carried out. Genomic DNA was the template for this profiling. TCRdb reprocessed the reads with MiXCR, giving one entry per CDR3 protein. Seen here are about 160,000 distinct CDR3 sequences, approximately 51% observed once, and the top ten hold about 2.9%. V lost 5 bases and J 4 bases, leaving 15 bases between the germline ends. The length of the CDR3 is 15 residues. Germline V gene lookup returns CDR1 MNHEY and CDR2 SMNVEV (reference sequence). This TCR was sampled from a human donor with aplastic anemia. The rearrangement uses TRBV27 and TRBJ1-5; a possible D gene is TRBD1 (6 bases). Material for sequencing was sorted CD4+, CD8+, or CD8+CD57+ T cells (not recorded which) from PBMCs. CDR3 sequence (DNA): TGTGCCAGCAGTCCACTAACAGGGCAGAATCAGCCCCAGCATTTT. Translating gives CASSPLTGQNQPQHF.